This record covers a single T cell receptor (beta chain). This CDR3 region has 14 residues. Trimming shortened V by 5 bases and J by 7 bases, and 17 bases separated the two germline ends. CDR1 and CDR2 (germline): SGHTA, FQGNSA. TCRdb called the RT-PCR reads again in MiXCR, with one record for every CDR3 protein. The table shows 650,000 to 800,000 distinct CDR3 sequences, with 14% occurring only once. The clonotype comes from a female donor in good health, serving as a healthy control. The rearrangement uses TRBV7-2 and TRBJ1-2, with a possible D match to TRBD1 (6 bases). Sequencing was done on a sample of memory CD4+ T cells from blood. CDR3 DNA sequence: TGTGCCAGCAGCCCACAAGGGGGGGGGGCTGGCTACACCTTC. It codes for CASSPQGGGAGYTF. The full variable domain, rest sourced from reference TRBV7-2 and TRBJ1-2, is GAGVSQSPSNKVTEKGKDVELRCDPISGHTALYWYRQSLGQGLEFLIYFQGNSAPDKSGLPSDRFSAERTGGSVSTLTIQRTQQEDSAVYLCASSPQGGGAGYTFGSGTRLTVV.